Listed below are T cell receptor beta chains from one sample, sequenced in a study of T cell changes during pregnancy in multiple sclerosis. Assay: immunoSEQ multiplex PCR; the TCRdb copy retains only in-frame clones and omits some. The sample yields about 62,000 clones, around 93% seen once. Specimen: CD8+ T cells from peripheral blood mononuclear cells, collected in the second trimester of pregnancy. These receptors all come from a female donor with multiple sclerosis, enrolled in a pregnancy study. The CDR3 runs from the conserved cysteine through the conserved F or W. Fields, in order: clone size, D gene, V gene, CDR3 length, J gene, CDR3 DNA, CDR3 protein. D genes are given only for firm matches. Expanded clones get a size class; other rows say once, few or many, or leave the size out.

-	TRBD1	TRBV6-5	15	TRBJ1-1	TGTGCCAGCAGTTACGGGGCAGGACAGGGCACTGAAGCTTTCTTT	CASSYGAGQGTEAFF
-	TRBD1	TRBV11-1	13	TRBJ1-6	TGTGCCAGCAGCTCAGACAGGGTTTCACCCCTCCACTTT	CASSSDRVSPLHF
-	-	TRBV30	12	TRBJ2-7	TGTGCCTGCTTGGGCGTCTCCTACGAGCAGTACTTC	CACLGVSYEQYF
-	TRBD1	TRBV12-5	12	TRBJ1-2	TGTGCTAGTGGGGGACAGGGGTATGGCTACACCTTC	CASGGQGYGYTF
-	TRBD1	TRBV6-6	16	TRBJ1-5	TGTGCCAGCAGTTCCCGGACAGGATCGGGCAATCAGCCCCAGCATTTT	CASSSRTGSGNQPQHF
-	-	TRBV27	15	TRBJ2-3	TGTGCCAGCAGTTTGGTCAGGCAGGTCACAGATACGCAGTATTTT	CASSLVRQVTDTQYF
-	-	TRBV14	16	TRBJ2-5	TGTGCCAGCAGCCAGGCCCTTGGAGGGGCTAGGAAGACCCAGTACTTC	CASSQALGGARKTQYF
-	TRBD2	TRBV13	12	TRBJ2-5	TGTGCCAGCAGGGGGGGGACAGAGACCCAGTACTTC	CASRGGTETQYF
-	-	TRBV19	12	TRBJ2-7	TGTGCCTACATGCCCGGGATCCACGAGCAGTACTTC	CAYMPGIHEQYF
-	TRBD1	TRBV28	15	TRBJ2-7	TGTGCCAGCAGTCCCCCTTCCGGGACAGCTTACGAGCAGTACTTC	CASSPPSGTAYEQYF
-	TRBD2	TRBV5-6	13	TRBJ2-1	TGTGCCAGCACCCCGGGGGGTTACAATGAGCAGTTCTTC	CASTPGGYNEQFF
-	TRBD1	TRBV12-5	14	TRBJ2-7	TGTGCTAGTGGTCCTTCTGGGACAGGCTACGAGCAGTACTTC	CASGPSGTGYEQYF
-	TRBD2	TRBV2	14	TRBJ2-7	TGTGCCAGCAGGGAGACTAGCGGGGCTAACGAGCAGTACTTC	CASRETSGANEQYF
-	-	TRBV7-8	11	TRBJ2-3	TGTGCCAGCCTGAGCACAGATACGCAGTATTTT	CASLSTDTQYF
-	TRBD1	TRBV7-6	13	TRBJ2-7	TGTGCCAGCAACACGGGACAGTCTCCCGAGCAGTACTTC	CASNTGQSPEQYF
-	TRBD2	TRBV6-1	14	TRBJ2-2	TGTGCCAGCATGGGAGGGCCGGACACCGGGGAGCTGTTTTTT	CASMGGPDTGELFF
-	-	TRBV2	11	TRBJ2-2	TGTGCCAGCACATACACCGGGGAGCTGTTTTTT	CASTYTGELFF
-	-	TRBV6-4	20	TRBJ2-6	TGTGCCAGCAGTGACTCGATTGTTCAGGGGCCGATCTCTGGGGCCAACGTCCTGACTTTC	CASSDSIVQGPISGANVLTF
-	TRBD1	TRBV29-1	15	TRBJ2-3	TGCAGCGTTGAGGGGACAGGGGAAGGGATAGATACGCAGTATTTT	CSVEGTGEGIDTQYF
-	-	TRBV10-2	15	TRBJ1-1	TGCGCCAGCAGTGAACCAGGGGAAGGGAACACTGAAGCTTTCTTT	CASSEPGEGNTEAFF
many	-	TRBV9	16	TRBJ2-3	TGTGCCAGCAGCGTAGAGTCCGGGACTAGCACAGATACGCAGTATTTT	CASSVESGTSTDTQYF
-	-	TRBV27	14	TRBJ2-5	TGTGCCAGCAGTTTAATACAGGGCGGGGAGACCCAGTACTTC	CASSLIQGGETQYF
few	TRBD1	TRBV29-1	12	TRBJ1-1	TGCAGCGTCCAGGGGGCGGACACTGAAGCTTTCTTT	CSVQGADTEAFF
-	TRBD2	TRBV28	14	TRBJ2-7	TGTGCCAGCAGTTTCGGCGGGAGCGGCGACGAGCAGTACTTC	CASSFGGSGDEQYF
few	-	TRBV29-1	13	TRBJ1-5	TGCAGCGTTGAGGTTGGCCGCAATCAGCCCCAGCATTTT	CSVEVGRNQPQHF
-	TRBD2	TRBV4-3	15	TRBJ2-1	TGCGCCAGCAGCCAAGGGACTAGCGGGAGGTATGAGCAGTTCTTC	CASSQGTSGRYEQFF